These 13 T cell receptor beta chains originate from one sample sequenced in a study of T cell responses to AZD1222 COVID-19 vaccine. Clones were read by immunoSEQ multiplex PCR, and TCRdb kept only the in-frame ones, dropping some. The sample lists roughly 100,000 clones, roughly 88% occurring once. Sequencing used peripheral blood, obtained on day 0 of AZD1222 vaccination. The receptors stem from an adult in good health.

Comment on this clone: Relative to the germline gene, one junction end is altered; a read error may explain this. V gene TRBV5-1 combines with J gene TRBJ1-5; no firm D call. This CDR3 spans 15 amino acids. CDR1 is SGHRS and CDR2 is YFSETQ in the germline V gene. The CDR3 nucleotides are TGCGCCAGCAGCTTGGAAGACCCGGGCAAGCAGCCCCAGCATTTT. Protein product: CASSLEDPGKQPQHF. Combining the CDR3 with reference TRBV5-1 and TRBJ1-5 gives the whole variable domain KAGVTQTPRYLIKTRGQQVTLSCSPISGHRSVSWYQQTPGQGLQFLFEYFSETQRNKGNFPGRFSGRQFSNSRSEMNVSTLELGDSALYLCASSLEDPGKQPQHFGDGTRLSIL.

The J gene is TRBJ2-1, the V gene TRBV24-1, with 8 nucleotides matching TRBD2. The J segment lost 0 bases and the V segment lost 9 bases, leaving 6 bases of the junction unmatched. The CDR3 sequence is 15 residues long. CDR1 and CDR2 (germline): KGHDR, SFDVKD. The CDR3 loop reads CATAGAGDSYNEQFF. As DNA, the CDR3 is TGTGCCACCGCCGGAGCGGGAGACTCCTACAATGAGCAGTTCTTC.

This clone has a single count. The chain combines TRBV3-1 (or the pseudogene TRBV3-2) with TRBJ1-1, with D unclear. With 5 bases removed from V and 8 bases from J, the gap between germline ends came to 15 bases. Germline CDR1 and CDR2: LGHDT and YNNKEL (reference sequence). There are 13 residues in the CDR3. The CDR3 sequence: CASSYTTLREAFF. CDR3 bases: TGTGCCAGCAGCTACACCACGTTACGGGAAGCTTTCTTT.

The chain combines TRBV18 with TRBJ2-1; either TRBD1 or TRBD2 may fit D (5 bases each). The CDR3 has 15 amino acids. Trimming took 0 bases from V and 7 from J, leaving 13 bases between them. Germline V lookup: CDR1 KGHSH, CDR2 LQKENI. The CDR3 sequence is CASSPPGTPWNEQFF. CDR3 DNA sequence: TGTGCCAGCTCACCACCAGGGACGCCGTGGAATGAGCAGTTCTTC.

V and J are TRBV27 and TRBJ2-5; 10 nucleotides line up with TRBD1. The junction had 10 bases not matched to a gene; V was cut back by 5 bases and J by 4 bases. CDR1 and CDR2 (germline): MNHEY, SMNVEV (reference sequence). This CDR3 region has 16 residues. The CDR3 nucleotides read TGTGCCAGCAGTCCCACCCGGACAGGGGGTTTAGAGACCCAGTACTTC. This translates into CASSPTRTGGLETQYF.

The rearrangement joins TRBV5-1 to TRBJ1-6; TRBD1 might be the D (6 bases). Germline-derived CDR1 and CDR2 are SGHRS and YFSETQ. The germline V and J ends were trimmed by 1 base and 11 bases, with 19 bases remaining between them. CDR3 length: 16 residues. The CDR3 DNA is TGCGCCAGCAGCTTGTCAGGGGTAAGATCGAAAGCACCCCTCCACTTT. Its protein is CASSLSGVRSKAPLHF.

The chain carries TRBV19 and TRBJ2-1; D is tentatively TRBD1 or TRBD2 (5 bases each). Per germline, CDR1 LNHDA and CDR2 SQIVND (reference sequence). The CDR3 is 14 residues long. Trimming took 6 bases from V and 6 from J, leaving 15 bases between them. CDR3 in amino acids: CASSRLLRGNEQFF. CDR3 DNA sequence: TGTGCCAGTAGCAGGCTACTGAGGGGCAATGAGCAGTTCTTC.

The count of this clone is one. V and J are TRBV19 and TRBJ2-7; TRBD1 agrees at 9 bases. Germline assignment: CDR1 LNHDA and CDR2 SQIVND (reference sequence). CDR3 length: 14 residues. V gave up 6 bases and J gave up 2 bases; unmatched junction bases: 5. CDR3 nucleotide sequence: TGTGCCAGTAGCGGGACAGGGCCCACCTACGAGCAGTACTTC. As protein: CASSGTGPTYEQYF.

CDR3 loop: CASSPTGLAGAGGYEQYF. CDR3 bases: TGTGCCAGCTCGCCCACCGGACTAGCGGGAGCAGGGGGCTACGAGCAGTACTTC. The chain links TRBV18 to TRBJ2-7; 13 nucleotides agree with TRBD2. Trimming removed 6 bases from V and 3 bases from J; junction bases left unmatched: 14. CDR3 size: 18 residues. From germline, CDR1 is KGHSH and CDR2 LQKENI.

The V and J genes are TRBV5-8 and TRBJ2-7; a possible D gene is TRBD1 (5 bases). The V end was cut by 5 bases, the J end by 5 bases, with 11 bases between. This CDR3 comprises 12 residues. Germline V gene lookup returns CDR1 SGHTS and CDR2 YDEGEE. The CDR3 is CASRKRGHEQYF. The CDR3 coding sequence is TGTGCCAGCAGAAAAAGGGGTCACGAGCAGTACTTC. The whole variable domain, filled in from reference TRBV5-8 and TRBJ2-7, reads EAGVTQSPTHLIKTRGQQATLRCSPISGHTSVYWYQQALGLGLQFLLWYDEGEERNRGNFPPRFSGRQFPNYSSELNVNALELEDSALYLCASRKRGHEQYFGPGTRLTVT.

The chain links TRBV28 to TRBJ2-2, with 7 bases lining up with TRBD1. Germline values: CDR1 MDHEN, CDR2 SYDVKM. CDR3 length equals 14 residues. The ends lost 11 bases at V and 1 base at J; junction bases unmatched: 7. The CDR3 sequence: CAARGQQNTGELFF. The CDR3 DNA reads TGTGCCGCCCGGGGACAGCAGAACACCGGGGAGCTGTTTTTT.

This chain connects TRBV6-2 or TRBV6-3 to TRBJ1-4; D is unresolved. Deletions cut 6 bases from V and 8 bases from J, with 7 bases between. Germline V gene data show CDR1 as MNHEY and CDR2 as SVGEGT. The CDR3 runs 11 residues. The CDR3 loop reads CASSLPEKLFF. The CDR3 DNA sequence: TGTGCCAGCAGCTTACCGGAAAAACTGTTTTTT.

This chain connects TRBV29-1 to TRBJ1-3, with D uncertain. Germline V gene lookup returns CDR1 SQVTM and CDR2 ANQGSEA. The CDR3 length is 14 residues. V was cut by 2 bases and J by 0 bases, with 8 bases left in between. This chain's CDR3 is CSVEYGDSGNTIYF. The DNA for the CDR3 is TGCAGCGTTGAATACGGGGACTCTGGAAACACCATATATTTT.